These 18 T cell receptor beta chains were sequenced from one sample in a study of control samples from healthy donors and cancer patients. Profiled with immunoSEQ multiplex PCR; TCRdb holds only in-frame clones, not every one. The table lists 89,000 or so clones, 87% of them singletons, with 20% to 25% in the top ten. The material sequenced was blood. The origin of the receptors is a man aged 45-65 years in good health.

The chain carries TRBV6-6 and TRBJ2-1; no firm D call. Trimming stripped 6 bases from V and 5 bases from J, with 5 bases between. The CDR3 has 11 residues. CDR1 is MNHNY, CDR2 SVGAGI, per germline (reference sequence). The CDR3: CASSLNNEQFF. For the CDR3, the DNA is TGTGCCAGCAGCCTGAACAATGAGCAGTTCTTC.

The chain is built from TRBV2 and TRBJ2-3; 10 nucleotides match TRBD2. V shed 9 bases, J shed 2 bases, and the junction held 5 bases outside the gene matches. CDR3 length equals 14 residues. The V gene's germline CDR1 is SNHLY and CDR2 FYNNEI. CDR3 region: CARGAGGPTDTQYF. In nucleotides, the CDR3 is TGTGCCAGAGGAGCGGGGGGGCCCACAGATACGCAGTATTTT.

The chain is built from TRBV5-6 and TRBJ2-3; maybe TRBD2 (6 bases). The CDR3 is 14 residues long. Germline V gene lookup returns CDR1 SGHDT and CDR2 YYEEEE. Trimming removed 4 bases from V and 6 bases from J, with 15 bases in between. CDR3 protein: CASSGTRAGDTQYF. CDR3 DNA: TGTGCCAGCAGCGGCACTAGGGCGGGGGATACGCAGTATTTT.

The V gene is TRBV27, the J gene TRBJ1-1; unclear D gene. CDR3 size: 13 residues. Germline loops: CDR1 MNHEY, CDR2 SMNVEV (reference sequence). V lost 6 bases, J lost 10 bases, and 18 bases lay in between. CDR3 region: CASRFETHDRAFF. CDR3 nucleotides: TGTGCCAGCAGATTTGAGACTCACGACCGAGCTTTCTTT.

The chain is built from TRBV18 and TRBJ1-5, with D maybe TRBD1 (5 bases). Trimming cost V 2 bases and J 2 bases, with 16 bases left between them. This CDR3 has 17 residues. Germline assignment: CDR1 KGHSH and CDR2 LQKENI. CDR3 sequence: CASSPSPGLSGNQPQHF. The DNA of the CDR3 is TGTGCCAGCTCACCAAGCCCAGGGTTATCAGGCAATCAGCCCCAGCATTTT.

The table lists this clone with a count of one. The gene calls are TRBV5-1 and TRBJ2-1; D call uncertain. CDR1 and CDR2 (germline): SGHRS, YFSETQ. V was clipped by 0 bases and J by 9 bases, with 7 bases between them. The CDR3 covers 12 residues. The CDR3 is CASSLGWGEQFF. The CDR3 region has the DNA TGCGCCAGCAGCTTGGGTTGGGGTGAGCAGTTCTTC.

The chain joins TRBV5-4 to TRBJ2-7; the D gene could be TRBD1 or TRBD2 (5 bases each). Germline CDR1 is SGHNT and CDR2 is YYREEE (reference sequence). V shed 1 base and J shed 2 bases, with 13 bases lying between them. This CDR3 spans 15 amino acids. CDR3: CASSLMGTPTYEQYF. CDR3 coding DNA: TGTGCCAGCAGCTTGATGGGGACCCCCACCTACGAGCAGTACTTC.

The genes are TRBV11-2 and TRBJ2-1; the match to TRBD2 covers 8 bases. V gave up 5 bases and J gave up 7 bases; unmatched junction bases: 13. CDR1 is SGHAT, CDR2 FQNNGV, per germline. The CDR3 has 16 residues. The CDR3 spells CASSLTSGSGKNEQFF. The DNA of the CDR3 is TGTGCCAGCAGCCTAACTTCCGGTAGCGGGAAAAATGAGCAGTTCTTC. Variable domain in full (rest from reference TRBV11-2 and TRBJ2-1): EAGVAQSPRYKIIEKRQSVAFWCNPISGHATLYWYQQILGQGPKLLIQFQNNGVVDDSQLPKDRFSAERLKGVDSTLKIQPAKLEDSAVYLCASSLTSGSGKNEQFFGPGTRLTVL.

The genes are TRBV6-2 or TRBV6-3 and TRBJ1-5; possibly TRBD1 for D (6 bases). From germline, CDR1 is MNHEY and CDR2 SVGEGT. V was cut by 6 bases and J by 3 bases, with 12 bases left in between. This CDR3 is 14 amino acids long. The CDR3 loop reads CASSLWTDNQPQHF. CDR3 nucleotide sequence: TGTGCCAGCAGCCTATGGACAGACAATCAGCCCCAGCATTTT.

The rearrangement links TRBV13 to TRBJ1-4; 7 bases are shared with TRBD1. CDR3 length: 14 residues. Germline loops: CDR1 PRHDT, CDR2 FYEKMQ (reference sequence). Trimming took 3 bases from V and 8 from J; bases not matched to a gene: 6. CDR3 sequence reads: CASSFDREREKLFF. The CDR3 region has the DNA TGTGCCAGCAGCTTCGACAGGGAACGAGAAAAACTGTTTTTT.

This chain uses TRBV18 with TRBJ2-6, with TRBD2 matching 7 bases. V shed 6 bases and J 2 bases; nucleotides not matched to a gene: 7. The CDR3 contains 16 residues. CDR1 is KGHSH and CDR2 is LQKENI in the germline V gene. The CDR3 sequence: CASSQIGTTGANVLTF. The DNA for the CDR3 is TGTGCCAGCTCGCAGATCGGGACTACTGGGGCCAACGTCCTGACTTTC.

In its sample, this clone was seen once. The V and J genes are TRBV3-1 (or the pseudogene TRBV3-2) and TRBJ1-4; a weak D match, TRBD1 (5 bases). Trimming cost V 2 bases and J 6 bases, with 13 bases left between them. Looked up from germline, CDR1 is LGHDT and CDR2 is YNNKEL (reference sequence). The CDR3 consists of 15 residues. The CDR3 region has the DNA TGTGCCAGCAGCCAAAGGGGACCCGGAGATGAAAAACTGTTTTTT. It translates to CASSQRGPGDEKLFF.

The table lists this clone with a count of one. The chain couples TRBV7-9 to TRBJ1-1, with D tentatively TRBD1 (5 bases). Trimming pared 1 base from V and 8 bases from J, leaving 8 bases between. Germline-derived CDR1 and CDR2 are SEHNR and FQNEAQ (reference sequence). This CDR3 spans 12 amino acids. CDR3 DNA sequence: TGTGCCAGCAGCTTAGAAGACAGAGAAGCTTTCTTT. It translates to CASSLEDREAFF.

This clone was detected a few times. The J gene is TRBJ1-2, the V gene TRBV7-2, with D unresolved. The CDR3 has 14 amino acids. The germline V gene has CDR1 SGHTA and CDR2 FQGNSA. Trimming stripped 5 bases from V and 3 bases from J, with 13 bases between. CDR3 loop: CASSPRRTHYGYTF. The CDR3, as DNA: TGTGCCAGCAGCCCCAGACGGACTCACTATGGCTACACCTTC.

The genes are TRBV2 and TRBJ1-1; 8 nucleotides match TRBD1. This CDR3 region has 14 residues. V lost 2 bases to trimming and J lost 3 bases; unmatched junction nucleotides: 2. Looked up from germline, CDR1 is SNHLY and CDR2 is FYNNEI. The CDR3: CASSEQGAYTEAFF. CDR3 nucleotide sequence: TGTGCCAGCAGTGAACAGGGGGCATACACTGAAGCTTTCTTT.

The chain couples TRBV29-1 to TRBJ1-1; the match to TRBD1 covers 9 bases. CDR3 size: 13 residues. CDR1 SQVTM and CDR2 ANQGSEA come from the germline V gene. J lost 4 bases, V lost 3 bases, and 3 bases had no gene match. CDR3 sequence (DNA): TGCAGCGTTGAGGGACAGGGAAGCACTGAAGCTTTCTTT. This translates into CSVEGQGSTEAFF. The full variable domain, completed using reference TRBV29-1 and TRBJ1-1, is SAVISQKPSRDICQRGTSLTIQCQVDSQVTMMFWYRQQPGQSLTLIATANQGSEATYESGFVIDKFPISRPNLTFSTLTVSNMSPEDSSIYLCSVEGQGSTEAFFGQGTRLTVV.

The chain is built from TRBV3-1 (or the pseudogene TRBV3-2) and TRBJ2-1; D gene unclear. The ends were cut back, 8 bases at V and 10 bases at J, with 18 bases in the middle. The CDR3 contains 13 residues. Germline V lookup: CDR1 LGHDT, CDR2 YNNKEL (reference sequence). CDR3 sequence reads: CASCNGQSREQFF. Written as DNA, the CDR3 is TGTGCCAGCTGTAATGGGCAGTCGCGAGAGCAGTTCTTC.

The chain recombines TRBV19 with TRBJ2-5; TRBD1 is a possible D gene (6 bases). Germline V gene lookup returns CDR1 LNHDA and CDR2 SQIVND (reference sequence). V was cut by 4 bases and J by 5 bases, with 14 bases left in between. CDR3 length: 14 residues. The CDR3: CASSNPGADETQYF. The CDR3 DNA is TGTGCCAGTAGTAACCCAGGGGCCGACGAGACCCAGTACTTC. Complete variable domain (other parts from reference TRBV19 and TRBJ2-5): DGGITQSPKYLFRKEGQNVTLSCEQNLNHDAMYWYRQDPGQGLRLIYYSQIVNDFQKGDIAEGYSVSREKKESFPLTVTSAQKNPTAFYLCASSNPGADETQYFGPGTRLLVL.